This TCR beta chain was found in a study of shared clonotypes between healthy human individuals. Study details: Researchers drew samples from two women and a few men aged 18 to 49. Study outcomes and limitations: Roughly 4.7% was the fraction of naive CD4 clonotypes found shared across several donors.

The V end was cut by 6 bases, the J end by 4 bases, with 18 bases between. Per the germline V gene, CDR1 is SGHRS and CDR2 is YFSETQ. This CDR3 spans 15 amino acids. Adult donors, all healthy and HIV-negative, had no recent acute infections or vaccinations. Produced via immunoSEQ multiplex PCR; TCRdb's table is partial and in-frame only. The sample lists 2 million to 2.5 million clones, 90% to 96% occurring once. On this clone: Its specificity is unknown.

Sequenced input: naive CD4+ T cells sorted from blood. Subset indicated: CD45RA+ positively selected. The receptor comes from a man between 18 and 35 years old in good health. The rearrangement joins TRBV5-1 to TRBJ2-3; weak D call: TRBD2 (6 bases). DNA of the CDR3: TGCGCCAGCAATGCCCAGGGAGGTTTGTCAGATACGCAGTATTTT. Its translation: CASNAQGGLSDTQYF.